This is a list of T cell receptor beta chains from one sample in a study of blood T cells in healthy people across ages. MiXCR was run by TCRdb on the 5' RACE reads, yielding one entry per CDR3 protein. The repertoire holds more than 500,000 distinct CDR3 sequences, with around a quarter as singletons. The same data also went into a second study, on T cells of mothers and their children.

The sequenced sample consisted of blood. Source of these receptors: a boy between 2 and 15 years old in good health. The CDR3 runs from the conserved cysteine through the conserved F or W. The order of the fields is CDR3 protein, J gene, V gene, clone size. Size tells how often a clone was seen (once, few, many) or the class of an expanded clone, and some rows leave it out.

CDR3 protein: CSVALLNTGELFF
J gene: TRBJ2-2
V gene: TRBV29-1
clone size: NA

CDR3 protein: CATSRWETDTQYF
J gene: TRBJ2-3
V gene: TRBV15
clone size: NA

CDR3 protein: CASSLSGLAVADTQYF
J gene: TRBJ2-3
V gene: TRBV11-3
clone size: NA

CDR3 protein: CSVESARVGPDTQYF
J gene: TRBJ2-3
V gene: TRBV29-1
clone size: NA

CDR3 protein: CARIGTPNYGYTF
J gene: TRBJ1-2
V gene: TRBV2
clone size: NA

CDR3 protein: CASSPTETFQETQYF
J gene: TRBJ2-5
V gene: TRBV18
clone size: few

CDR3 protein: CASSPYTGAEAFF
J gene: TRBJ1-1
V gene: TRBV7-9
clone size: NA

CDR3 protein: CASSQRTHFQDTQYF
J gene: TRBJ2-3
V gene: TRBV3-1
clone size: few

CDR3 protein: CASSQEIPGWETQYF
J gene: TRBJ2-5
V gene: TRBV3-1
clone size: few

CDR3 protein: CASSFSGGRMTDTQYF
J gene: TRBJ2-3
V gene: TRBV7-2
clone size: many

CDR3 protein: CASVGQASTNEKLFF
J gene: TRBJ1-4
V gene: TRBV6-1
clone size: NA

CDR3 protein: CASSVEGSTDTQYF
J gene: TRBJ2-3
V gene: TRBV9
clone size: NA

CDR3 protein: CSARDPGGFPEAFF
J gene: TRBJ1-1
V gene: TRBV20-1
clone size: few

CDR3 protein: CASSLSPASSTDTQYF
J gene: TRBJ2-3
V gene: TRBV7-2
clone size: few

CDR3 protein: CATGTGAYNEQFF
J gene: TRBJ2-1
V gene: TRBV24-1
clone size: NA

CDR3 protein: CASSGVGGRETEAFF
J gene: TRBJ1-1
V gene: TRBV28
clone size: NA

CDR3 protein: CASSLGQGNQNIQYF
J gene: TRBJ2-4
V gene: TRBV5-8
clone size: NA

CDR3 protein: CASAVDTQYF
J gene: TRBJ2-3
V gene: TRBV2
clone size: few

CDR3 protein: CASSLRQTNTEALF
J gene: TRBJ1-1
V gene: TRBV7-9
clone size: few

CDR3 protein: CSGRGAGSTDTQYF
J gene: TRBJ2-3
V gene: TRBV29-1
clone size: NA

CDR3 protein: CASADRGRKQYF
J gene: TRBJ2-7
V gene: TRBV27
clone size: NA

CDR3 protein: CAWSFGTGIQETQYF
J gene: TRBJ2-5
V gene: TRBV30
clone size: NA

CDR3 protein: CASSFQGFTDTQYF
J gene: TRBJ2-3
V gene: TRBV7-2
clone size: few

CDR3 protein: CSASGRTTYEQYF
J gene: TRBJ2-7
V gene: TRBV20-1
clone size: NA

CDR3 protein: CASSKRARRADTQYF
J gene: TRBJ2-3
V gene: TRBV7-2
clone size: NA

CDR3 protein: CASSLSRGIYNEQFF
J gene: NA
V gene: TRBV3-1
clone size: NA

CDR3 protein: CASSLGSRSGGYTF
J gene: TRBJ1-2
V gene: TRBV7-9
clone size: few

CDR3 protein: CASSYKGQGAYNEQFF
J gene: NA
V gene: TRBV6-2/TRBV6-3
clone size: NA

CDR3 protein: CASSAGTGSFYGYTF
J gene: TRBJ1-2
V gene: TRBV9
clone size: once

CDR3 protein: CASSLRVAWAEQYF
J gene: TRBJ2-7
V gene: TRBV7-2
clone size: few

CDR3 protein: CSVARTSGGRTDTQYF
J gene: TRBJ2-3
V gene: TRBV29-1
clone size: NA

CDR3 protein: CASSLNSLLNTEAFF
J gene: TRBJ1-1
V gene: TRBV7-9
clone size: NA

CDR3 protein: CASSQEGTGPQETQYF
J gene: TRBJ2-5
V gene: TRBV3-1
clone size: few

CDR3 protein: CSASRGGTSAYNEQFF
J gene: TRBJ2-1
V gene: TRBV20-1
clone size: few

CDR3 protein: CAISESASVMNTEAFF
J gene: TRBJ1-1
V gene: TRBV10-3
clone size: NA

CDR3 protein: CASSSGWGSYEQYF
J gene: NA
V gene: TRBV7-9
clone size: few

CDR3 protein: CAIRRRENYGYTF
J gene: TRBJ1-2
V gene: TRBV10-3
clone size: NA

CDR3 protein: CASSRGTGLYEQYF
J gene: NA
V gene: TRBV5-1
clone size: NA

CDR3 protein: CASSVERGAQETQYF
J gene: TRBJ2-5
V gene: TRBV2
clone size: NA

CDR3 protein: CASSLVGVTSGGRTDTQYF
J gene: TRBJ2-3
V gene: TRBV11-2
clone size: NA